The 2 T cell receptor beta chains below come from one sample, sequenced in a study of human T cells and chemical hapten exposure. Time point given: patch test 2, 6 weeks after DPC sensitization. Treatment meaning: therapeutic diphenylcyclopropenone sensitization with weekly scalp DPC. TCRdb analysed the RACE reads with MiXCR anew, one entry per CDR3 protein. The repertoire holds a few hundred thousand distinct CDR3 sequences, with about 6.9% as singletons. The sequences come from whole blood, collected in connection with sensitization to the hapten diphenylcyclopropenone (DPC). Source of these receptors: a woman aged 18-29 years with alopecia areata. Some clones in this sample may be carry-over from other donors' samples.

This rearrangement joins TRBV29-1 to TRBJ2-1; D is unresolved. Per the germline V gene, CDR1 is SQVTM and CDR2 is ANQGSEA. The CDR3 length is 8 residues. Trimming pared 8 bases from V and 15 bases from J, leaving 11 bases between. CDR3 region: CSTPVGFF. The CDR3 DNA follows: TGCAGCACCCCCGTCGGGTTCTTC.

This clonotype showed up many times. This rearrangement joins TRBV6-5 to TRBJ2-7; TRBD1 might be the D (7 bases). The germline V gene has CDR1 MNHEY and CDR2 SVGAGI. Trimming pared 0 bases from V and 6 bases from J, leaving 15 bases between. The CDR3 is 15 residues long. In DNA form, the CDR3 reads TGTGCCAGCAGTTACTCACGGCAGGGGGGAGGCGAGCAGTACTTC. Residues: CASSYSRQGGGEQYF.